These 25 T cell receptor beta chains were sequenced from one sample in a study of response to subunit inactivated influenza vaccine. From the RT-PCR reads, TCRdb called clonotypes with MiXCR, one entry per CDR3 protein. The sample consists of about 480,000 distinct CDR3 sequences, approximately 12% of them appearing once. This material consisted of PBMCs from blood, taken more than 35 days after vaccination. The receptors derive from a man aged 45-65 years who received an inactivated influenza vaccine.

This clonotype was counted between two and nine times. CDR3 sequence: CASSQEFDTTDTQYF. The DNA of the CDR3 is TGCGCCAGCAGCCAAGAATTTGACACCACAGATACGCAGTATTTT. V gene TRBV4-3 combines with J gene TRBJ2-3; no reliable D call. CDR1 and CDR2 (germline): LGHNA, YSLEER. V lost 0 bases, J lost 2 bases, and 9 bases lay in between. This CDR3 has 15 amino acids.

This chain uses TRBV6-1 with TRBJ2-5, with 7 bases fitting TRBD2. This CDR3 spans 15 amino acids. The V gene end was trimmed by 4 bases and the J gene end by 5 bases; junction bases not matched to a gene: 10. From germline, CDR1 is MNHNS and CDR2 SASEGT. CDR3 coding DNA: TGTGCCAGCAGTGGGGAGGCGGGAGAATGGGAGACCCAGTACTTC. Translated, it gives CASSGEAGEWETQYF.

The chain has TRBV3-1 and TRBJ2-5, with 8 bases matching TRBD2. The CDR3 covers 14 residues. V was clipped by 4 bases and J by 1 base; unmatched bases: 2. CDR1 is LGHDT, CDR2 YNNKEL, per germline (reference sequence). The CDR3 bases are TGTGCCAGCAGCCCGACTAGCGCCCAAGAGACCCAGTACTTC. Translating gives CASSPTSAQETQYF.

This clonotype was seen at least ten times. The rearrangement uses TRBV9 and TRBJ1-1, with 7 bases aligning to TRBD1. Germline V gene sequence: CDR1 SGDLS, CDR2 YYNGEE. V lost 2 bases and J lost 6; bases outside the gene matches: 7. This CDR3 comprises 14 residues. The CDR3 reads CASSVSGQGAEAFF. The CDR3 DNA follows: TGTGCCAGCAGCGTCAGTGGTCAGGGGGCTGAAGCTTTCTTT.

In this sample, this clonotype turned up a few times. The chain has TRBV5-1 and TRBJ2-5; D call uncertain. CDR3 length: 13 amino acids. V shed 1 base and J shed 4 bases, with 8 bases lying between them. From germline, CDR1 is SGHRS and CDR2 YFSETQ. The CDR3 coding sequence is TGCGCCAGCAGCTTGACGGACGGAGAGACCCAGTACTTC. Translated: CASSLTDGETQYF. Full variable domain (remainder filled in from reference TRBV5-1 and TRBJ2-5): KAGVTQTPRYLIKTRGQQVTLSCSPISGHRSVSWYQQTPGQGLQFLFEYFSETQRNKGNFPGRFSGRQFSNSRSEMNVSTLELGDSALYLCASSLTDGETQYFGPGTRLLVL.

The gene calls are TRBV10-3 and TRBJ2-1; no reliable D call. Germline V CDR1 and CDR2: ENHRY, SYGVKD. This CDR3 is built from 15 residues. V gave up 4 bases and J gave up 8 bases, with 18 bases separating them. The CDR3 sequence: CAISVGGTEGDEQFF. In DNA form, the CDR3 reads TGTGCCATCAGTGTCGGCGGCACCGAAGGCGATGAGCAGTTCTTC.

The CDR3 DNA reads as TGCGCCAGCAGCTGGGGACAGGGGACTAGCTACGAGCAGTACTTC. It specifies CASSWGQGTSYEQYF. The genes are TRBV5-1 and TRBJ2-7; 10 bases fit TRBD1. This CDR3 comprises 15 residues. Trimming removed 3 bases from V and 3 bases from J; junction bases left unmatched: 6. Germline loops: CDR1 SGHRS, CDR2 YFSETQ.

This chain uses TRBV6-5 with TRBJ2-1, with TRBD2 matching over 8 bases. Losses at the gene ends were 2 bases for V and 9 bases for J; bases not matched to a gene: 9. The germline V gene has CDR1 MNHEY and CDR2 SVGAGI. There are 15 residues in the CDR3. In DNA, the CDR3 is TGTGCCAGCAGTTACGGGGCTAGCGGGCGGACTGAGCAGTTCTTC. As protein: CASSYGASGRTEQFF.

A few counts support this clonotype. The chain is built from TRBV28 and TRBJ1-5; TRBD1 matches at 9 bases. Trimming removed 4 bases from V and 7 bases from J; junction bases left unmatched: 5. In germline, CDR1 is MDHEN, CDR2 SYDVKM. This CDR3 has 14 residues. This CDR3 is CASSSQGASQPQHF. As DNA, the CDR3 is TGTGCCAGCAGTTCACAGGGGGCAAGCCAGCCCCAGCATTTT.

Ten or more counts support this clonotype. This CDR3 reads CSARDAGLAFHEQYF. CDR3 coding DNA: TGCAGTGCTAGAGATGCGGGACTAGCATTCCACGAGCAGTACTTC. The genes are TRBV20-1 and TRBJ2-7; 9 nucleotides align to TRBD2. V was clipped by 0 bases and J by 5 bases; unmatched bases: 8. Germline CDR1 reads DFQATT; CDR2 reads SNEGSKA (reference sequence). This CDR3 has 15 amino acids.

The V call is TRBV5-1, the J call TRBJ2-2, with a possible D match to TRBD1 (5 bases). Trimming removed 0 bases from V and 6 bases from J, with 12 bases in between. Germline CDR1 reads SGHRS; CDR2 reads YFSETQ. This CDR3 is 15 amino acids long. The CDR3 region has the DNA TGCGCCAGCAGCTTGGGTCAGGGATTCGCCGGGGAGCTGTTTTTT. Its translation is CASSLGQGFAGELFF.

In this sample, this clonotype turned up a few times. The rearrangement joins TRBV5-1 to TRBJ2-7; tentatively, D is TRBD2 (5 bases). Per the germline V gene, CDR1 is SGHRS and CDR2 is YFSETQ. The CDR3 runs 16 residues. The V end lost 0 bases, the J end lost 3 bases, and 16 bases lay between the germline ends. The CDR3: CASSLAPSSQDYEQYF. CDR3 coding DNA: TGCGCCAGCAGCTTGGCCCCTAGCAGCCAGGACTACGAGCAGTACTTC.

The chain combines TRBV27 with TRBJ2-1; tentatively, D is TRBD1 (6 bases). The V end was cut by 4 bases, the J end by 7 bases, with 11 bases between. Germline CDR1 and CDR2: MNHEY and SMNVEV (reference sequence). The CDR3 is 13 residues long. The CDR3 spells CASSSYRENEQFF. The CDR3 DNA follows: TGTGCCAGCAGTTCGTACAGGGAGAATGAGCAGTTCTTC.

This clonotype was detected only a few times. CDR3 protein: CASTLDRGNSPLHF. CDR3 sequence (DNA): TGTGCCAGCACCCTAGACAGGGGAAATTCACCCCTCCACTTT. This rearrangement joins TRBV7-2 to TRBJ1-6, with TRBD1 matching 8 bases. This CDR3 is built from 14 residues. V was pared by 7 bases and J by 7 bases, with 6 bases of the junction left unmatched. Germline V gene sequence: CDR1 SGHTA, CDR2 FQGNSA.

This clonotype was seen a handful of times. The chain has TRBV5-1 and TRBJ1-2; D unclear. CDR1 and CDR2 (germline): SGHRS, YFSETQ. The CDR3 length is 15 residues. The V end was cut by 2 bases, the J end by 7 bases, with 18 bases between. Here the CDR3 DNA reads TGCGCCAGCAGCTTAGACGTTACGACTAGTAGTGGCTACACCTTC. It is translated as CASSLDVTTSSGYTF.

This sequence joins TRBV29-1 and TRBJ2-2; TRBD1 matches at 10 bases. Germline V gene sequence: CDR1 SQVTM, CDR2 ANQGSEA. The junction had 3 bases not matched to a gene; V was cut back by 4 bases and J by 4 bases. The CDR3 runs to 14 residues. CDR3 loop: CSVGQGASTGELFF. DNA for the CDR3: TGCAGCGTTGGACAGGGGGCAAGCACCGGGGAGCTGTTTTTT.

The rearrangement links TRBV12-3 or TRBV12-4 to TRBJ2-3; D is unresolved. CDR3 length equals 12 residues. The V gene lost 5 bases and the J gene lost 4 bases, with 7 bases spanning the gap. In DNA, the CDR3 is TGTGCCAGCAGTACGAGACCAGATACGCAGTATTTT. It translates to CASSTRPDTQYF.

This clonotype has just a few counts. V gene TRBV20-1 combines with J gene TRBJ1-2; TRBD1 might be the D (5 bases). The CDR3 sequence is 14 residues long. V was cut by 0 bases and J by 4 bases, with 12 bases left in between. Germline-derived CDR1 and CDR2 are DFQATT and SNEGSKA (reference sequence). The CDR3 protein is CSARDRAGSYGYTF. The CDR3 DNA is TGCAGTGCTAGAGATCGTGCAGGGAGCTATGGCTACACCTTC.

This clonotype has a handful of counts. The rearrangement links TRBV5-1 to TRBJ2-1; unclear D gene. Germline lookup yields CDR1 SGHRS and CDR2 YFSETQ. V gave up 4 bases and J gave up 7 bases, with 12 bases separating them. CDR3 length: 13 amino acids. The CDR3 protein is CASSPGRRNEQFF. DNA of the CDR3: TGCGCCAGCAGCCCAGGACGCCGGAATGAGCAGTTCTTC.

This clonotype has more than one count but fewer than ten. The gene calls are TRBV5-1 and TRBJ2-7; 11 bases agree with TRBD1. Germline CDR1 is SGHRS and CDR2 is YFSETQ. The length of the CDR3 is 21 residues. V trimming: 5 bases; J trimming: 0 bases; junction bases outside the gene matches: 22. CDR3 nucleotide sequence: TGCGCCAGCAGGAACACTCGGGACAGGGGGATTGTAGGATGGGACTCCTACGAGCAGTACTTC. Its protein is CASRNTRDRGIVGWDSYEQYF. The complete variable domain, with remaining parts taken from reference TRBV5-1 and TRBJ2-7, reads KAGVTQTPRYLIKTRGQQVTLSCSPISGHRSVSWYQQTPGQGLQFLFEYFSETQRNKGNFPGRFSGRQFSNSRSEMNVSTLELGDSALYLCASRNTRDRGIVGWDSYEQYFGPGTRLTVT.

The rearrangement joins TRBV4-2 to TRBJ1-2; 8 bases are shared with TRBD1. Unmatched junction bases numbered 8, after V lost 0 bases and J lost 14 bases. The CDR3 has 13 amino acids. Germline V lookup: CDR1 LGHNA, CDR2 YNFKEQ. The CDR3 sequence: CASSQEDRGRQTF. CDR3 DNA: TGTGCCAGCAGCCAAGAAGACAGGGGTAGGCAAACCTTC.

V gene TRBV3-1 combines with J gene TRBJ2-1; D is ambiguous. V lost 0 bases and J 10 bases, leaving 19 bases between the germline ends. The CDR3 is made up of 16 amino acids. The germline V gene encodes CDR1 LGHDT and CDR2 YNNKEL (reference sequence). In DNA form, the CDR3 reads TGTGCCAGCAGCCAAGAAAACCGACCATTAGTTGGCGAGCAGTTCTTC. Residues: CASSQENRPLVGEQFF.

The gene calls are TRBV7-2 and TRBJ2-2; D is undetermined. Germline loops: CDR1 SGHTA, CDR2 FQGNSA. The CDR3 has 14 amino acids. Trimming cost V 3 bases and J 1 base, with 6 bases left between them. The CDR3 nucleotides are TGTGCCAGCAGCTTTAACAGGAACACCGGGGAGCTGTTTTTT. It yields the protein CASSFNRNTGELFF.

The gene calls are TRBV5-4 and TRBJ2-1; D is unclear. V lost 0 bases, J lost 0 bases, and 10 bases lay in between. In germline, CDR1 is SGHNT, CDR2 YYREEE (reference sequence). CDR3 length equals 16 residues. CDR3 protein: CASSLGRASSYNEQFF. CDR3 coding DNA: TGTGCCAGCAGCTTGGGACGGGCAAGCTCCTACAATGAGCAGTTCTTC. Based on the CDR3 plus reference TRBV5-4 and TRBJ2-1, the full variable domain is ETGVTQSPTHLIKTRGQQVTLRCSSQSGHNTVSWYQQALGQGPQFIFQYYREEENGRGNFPPRFSGLQFPNYSSELNVNALELDDSALYLCASSLGRASSYNEQFFGPGTRLTVL.

This clonotype was picked up a small number of times. The V and J genes are TRBV9 and TRBJ2-4; TRBD2 matches at 15 bases. Germline CDR1 reads SGDLS; CDR2 reads YYNGEE. The V gene end was trimmed by 3 bases and the J gene end by 0 bases; junction bases not matched to a gene: 7. The CDR3 has 19 residues. This CDR3 reads CASSEGLAGGPVAKNIQYF. CDR3 nucleotides: TGTGCCAGCAGCGAAGGACTAGCGGGAGGGCCGGTAGCCAAAAACATTCAGTACTTC.